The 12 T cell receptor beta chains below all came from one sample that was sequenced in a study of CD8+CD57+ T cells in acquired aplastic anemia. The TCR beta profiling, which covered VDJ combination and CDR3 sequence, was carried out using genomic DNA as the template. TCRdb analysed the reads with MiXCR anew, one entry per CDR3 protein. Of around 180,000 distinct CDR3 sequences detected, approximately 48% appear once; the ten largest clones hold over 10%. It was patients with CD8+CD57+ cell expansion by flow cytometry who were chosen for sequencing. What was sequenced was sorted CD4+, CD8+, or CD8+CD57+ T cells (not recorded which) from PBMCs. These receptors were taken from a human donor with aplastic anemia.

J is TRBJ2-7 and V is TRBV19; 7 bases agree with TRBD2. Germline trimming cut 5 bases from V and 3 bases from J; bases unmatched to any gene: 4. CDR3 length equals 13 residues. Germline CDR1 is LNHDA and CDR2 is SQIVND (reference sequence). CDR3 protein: CASSPGLVYEQYF. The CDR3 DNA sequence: TGTGCCAGTAGTCCCGGACTAGTCTACGAGCAGTACTTC.

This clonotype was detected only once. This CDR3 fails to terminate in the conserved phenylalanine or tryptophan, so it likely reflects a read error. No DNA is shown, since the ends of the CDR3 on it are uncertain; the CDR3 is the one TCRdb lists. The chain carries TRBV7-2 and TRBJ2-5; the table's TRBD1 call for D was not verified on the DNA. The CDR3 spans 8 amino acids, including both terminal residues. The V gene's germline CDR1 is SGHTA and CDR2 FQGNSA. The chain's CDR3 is CASSLAGT.

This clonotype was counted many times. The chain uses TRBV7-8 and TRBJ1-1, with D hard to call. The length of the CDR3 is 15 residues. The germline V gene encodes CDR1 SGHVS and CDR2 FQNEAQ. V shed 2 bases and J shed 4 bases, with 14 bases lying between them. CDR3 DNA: TGTGCCAGCAGCTTAATTCCCCTGGGTGGCACTGAAGCTTTCTTT. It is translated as CASSLIPLGGTEAFF.

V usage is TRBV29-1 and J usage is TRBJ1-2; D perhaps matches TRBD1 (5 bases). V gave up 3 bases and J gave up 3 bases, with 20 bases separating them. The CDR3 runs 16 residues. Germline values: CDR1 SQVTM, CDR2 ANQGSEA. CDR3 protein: CSVDPPIGASHYGYTF. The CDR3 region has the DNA TGCAGCGTTGATCCTCCTATTGGGGCTTCCCACTATGGCTACACCTTC.

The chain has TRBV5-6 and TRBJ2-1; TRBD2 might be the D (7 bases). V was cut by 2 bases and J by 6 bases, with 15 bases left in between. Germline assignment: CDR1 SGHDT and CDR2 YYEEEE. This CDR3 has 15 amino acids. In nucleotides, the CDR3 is TGTGCCAGCAGCTTTTTGATGGGGGGGCCCAATGAGCAGTTCTTC. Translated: CASSFLMGGPNEQFF. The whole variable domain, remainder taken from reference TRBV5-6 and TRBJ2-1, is DAGVTQSPTHLIKTRGQQVTLRCSPKSGHDTVSWYQQALGQGPQFIFQYYEEEERQRGNFPDRFSGHQFPNYSSELNVNALLLGDSALYLCASSFLMGGPNEQFFGPGTRLTVL.

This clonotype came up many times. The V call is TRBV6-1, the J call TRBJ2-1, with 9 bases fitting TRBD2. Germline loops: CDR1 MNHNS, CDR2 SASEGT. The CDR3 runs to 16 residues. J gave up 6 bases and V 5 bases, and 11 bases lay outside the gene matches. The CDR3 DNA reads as TGTGCCAGCAGTCCGCAACCGGGACTAGCTGGCAATGAGCAGTTCTTC. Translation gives CASSPQPGLAGNEQFF.

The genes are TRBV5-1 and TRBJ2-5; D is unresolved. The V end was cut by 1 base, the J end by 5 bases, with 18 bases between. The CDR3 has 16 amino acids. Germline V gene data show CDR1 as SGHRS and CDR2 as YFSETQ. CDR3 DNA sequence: TGCGCCAGCAGCTTGTATGGCACGGGCCTTGGGGAGACCCAGTACTTC. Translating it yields CASSLYGTGLGETQYF.

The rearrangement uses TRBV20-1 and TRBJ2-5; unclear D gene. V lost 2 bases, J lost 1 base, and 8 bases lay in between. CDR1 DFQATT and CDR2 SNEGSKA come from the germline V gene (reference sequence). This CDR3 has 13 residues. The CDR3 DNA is TGCAGTGCTAGACACCCGTCCCAAGAGACCCAGTACTTC. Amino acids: CSARHPSQETQYF.

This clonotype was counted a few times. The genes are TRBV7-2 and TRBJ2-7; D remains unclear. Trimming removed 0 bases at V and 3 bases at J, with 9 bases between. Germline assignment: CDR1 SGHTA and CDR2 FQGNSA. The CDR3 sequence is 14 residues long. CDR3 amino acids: CASSLAHVYYEQYF. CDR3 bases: TGTGCCAGCAGCTTAGCCCACGTGTACTACGAGCAGTACTTC.

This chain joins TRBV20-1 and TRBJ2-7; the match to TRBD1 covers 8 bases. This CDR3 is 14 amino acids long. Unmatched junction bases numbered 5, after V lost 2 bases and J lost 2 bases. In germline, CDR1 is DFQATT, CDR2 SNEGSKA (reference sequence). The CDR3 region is CSARQGAWTYEQYF. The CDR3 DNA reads TGCAGTGCTAGACAGGGGGCGTGGACCTACGAGCAGTACTTC.

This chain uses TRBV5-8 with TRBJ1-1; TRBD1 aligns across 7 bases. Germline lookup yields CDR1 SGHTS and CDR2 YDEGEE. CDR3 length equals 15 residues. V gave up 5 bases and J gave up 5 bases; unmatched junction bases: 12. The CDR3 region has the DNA TGTGCCAGCAGTTATCGACAGGGAGGTGGGACTGAAGCTTTCTTT. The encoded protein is CASSYRQGGGTEAFF.

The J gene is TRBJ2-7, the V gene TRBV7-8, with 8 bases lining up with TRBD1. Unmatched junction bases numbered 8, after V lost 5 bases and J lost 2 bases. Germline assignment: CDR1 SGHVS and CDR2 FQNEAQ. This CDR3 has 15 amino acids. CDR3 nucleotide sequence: TGTGCCAGCAGCCTTACAGGGGGAGGCACCTACGAGCAGTACTTC. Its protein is CASSLTGGGTYEQYF. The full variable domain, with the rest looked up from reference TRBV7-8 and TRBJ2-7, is GAGVSQSPRYKVAKRGQDVALRCDPISGHVSLFWYQQALGQGPEFLTYFQNEAQLDKSGLPSDRFFAERPEGSVSTLKIQRTQQEDSAVYLCASSLTGGGTYEQYFGPGTRLTVT.